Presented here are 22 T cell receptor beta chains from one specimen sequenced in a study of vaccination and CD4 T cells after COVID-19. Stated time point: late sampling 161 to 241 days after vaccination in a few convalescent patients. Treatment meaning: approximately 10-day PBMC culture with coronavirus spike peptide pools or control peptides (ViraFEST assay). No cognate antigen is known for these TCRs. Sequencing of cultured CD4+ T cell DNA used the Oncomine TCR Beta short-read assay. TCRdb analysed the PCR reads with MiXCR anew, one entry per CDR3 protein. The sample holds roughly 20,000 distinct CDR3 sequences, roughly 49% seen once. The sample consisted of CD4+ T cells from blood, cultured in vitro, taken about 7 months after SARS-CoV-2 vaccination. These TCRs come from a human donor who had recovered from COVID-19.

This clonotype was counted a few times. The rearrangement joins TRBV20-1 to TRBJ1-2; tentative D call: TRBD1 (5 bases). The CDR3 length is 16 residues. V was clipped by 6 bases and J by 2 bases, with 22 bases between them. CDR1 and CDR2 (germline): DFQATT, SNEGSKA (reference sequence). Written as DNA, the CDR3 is TGCAGTGCCGCCGACAACAACAGACAGTTGAACTATGGCTACACCTTC. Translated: CSAADNNRQLNYGYTF.

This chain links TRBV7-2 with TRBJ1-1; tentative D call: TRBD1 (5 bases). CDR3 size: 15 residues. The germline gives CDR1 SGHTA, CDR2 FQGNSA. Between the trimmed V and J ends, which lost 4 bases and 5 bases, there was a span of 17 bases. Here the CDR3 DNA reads TGTGCCAGCAGCTCCGGACGGGGGAAAACGACTGAAGCTTTCTTT. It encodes CASSSGRGKTTEAFF.

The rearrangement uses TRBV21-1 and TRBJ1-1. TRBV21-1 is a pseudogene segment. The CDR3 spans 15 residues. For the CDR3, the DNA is TGTGCCAGCAGCGCTCGGATAGAGATGAACACTGAAGCTTTCTTT. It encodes CASSARIEMNTEAFF.

CDR3 coding DNA: TGTGCCAGCAACCTACGCCGGCACACTGAAGCTTTCTTT. This gives the protein CASNLRRHTEAFF. The gene calls are TRBV12-3 or TRBV12-4 and TRBJ1-1, with D unresolved. Trimming shortened V by 7 bases and J by 3 bases, and 12 bases separated the two germline ends. This CDR3 spans 13 amino acids.

The CDR3 DNA reads as TGTGCCAGCAGCTTGTGGCAGGGGACAAATTCACCCCTCCACTTT. Translated, it gives CASSLWQGTNSPLHF. This rearrangement joins TRBV5-4 to TRBJ1-6, with D perhaps matching TRBD1 (6 bases). The CDR3 length is 15 residues. The germline V and J ends were trimmed by 1 base and 7 bases, with 12 bases remaining between them. Germline assignment: CDR1 SGHNT and CDR2 YYREEE (reference sequence).

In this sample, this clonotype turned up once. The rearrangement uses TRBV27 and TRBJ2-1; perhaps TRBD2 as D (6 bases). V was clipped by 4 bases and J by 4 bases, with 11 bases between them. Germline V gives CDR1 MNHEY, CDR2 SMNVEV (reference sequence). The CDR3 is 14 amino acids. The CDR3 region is CASSSRGAYNEQFF. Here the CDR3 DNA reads TGTGCCAGCAGTTCGCGCGGGGCTTACAATGAGCAGTTCTTC.

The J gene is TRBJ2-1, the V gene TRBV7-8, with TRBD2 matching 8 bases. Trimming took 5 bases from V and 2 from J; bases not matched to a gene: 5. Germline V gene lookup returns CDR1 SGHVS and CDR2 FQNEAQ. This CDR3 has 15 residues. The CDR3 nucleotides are TGTGCCAGCAGCCCAGGACTAGCCACCTACAATGAGCAGTTCTTC. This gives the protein CASSPGLATYNEQFF.

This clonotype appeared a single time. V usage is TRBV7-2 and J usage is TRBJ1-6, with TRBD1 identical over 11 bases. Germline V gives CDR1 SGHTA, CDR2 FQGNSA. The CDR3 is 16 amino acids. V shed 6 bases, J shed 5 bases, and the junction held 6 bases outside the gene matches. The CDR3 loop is CASRWTGGADNSPLHF. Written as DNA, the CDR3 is TGTGCCAGCAGATGGACAGGGGGCGCGGATAATTCACCCCTCCACTTT.

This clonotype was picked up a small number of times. The CDR3 protein is CATSRDMGYEQYF. The DNA of the CDR3 is TGTGCCACCAGCAGAGATATGGGCTACGAGCAGTACTTC. The chain recombines TRBV15 with TRBJ2-7; unclear D gene. The V gene's germline CDR1 is LNHNV and CDR2 YYDKDF (reference sequence). V dropped 0 bases and J dropped 3 bases, with 6 bases sitting between them. The CDR3 has 13 residues.

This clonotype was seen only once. CDR3 in amino acids: CASSPLGEQFF. CDR3 in DNA: TGTGCCAGCAGCCCCCTCGGTGAGCAGTTCTTC. The rearrangement joins TRBV2 to TRBJ2-1; D is uncertain. The ends were cut back, 6 bases at V and 9 bases at J, with 9 bases in the middle. CDR3 length equals 11 residues. The germline V gene encodes CDR1 SNHLY and CDR2 FYNNEI.

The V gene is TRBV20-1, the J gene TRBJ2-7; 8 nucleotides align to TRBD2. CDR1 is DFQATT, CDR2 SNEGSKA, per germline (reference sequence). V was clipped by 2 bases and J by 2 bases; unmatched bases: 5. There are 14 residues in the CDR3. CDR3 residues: CSARLGTRPYEQYF. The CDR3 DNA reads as TGCAGTGCTAGACTAGGGACTAGACCCTACGAGCAGTACTTC.

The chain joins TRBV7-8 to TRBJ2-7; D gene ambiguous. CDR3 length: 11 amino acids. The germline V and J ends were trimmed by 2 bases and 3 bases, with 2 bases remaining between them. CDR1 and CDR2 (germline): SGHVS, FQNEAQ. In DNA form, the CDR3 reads TGTGCCAGCAGCTTATACTACGAGCAGTACTTC. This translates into CASSLYYEQYF. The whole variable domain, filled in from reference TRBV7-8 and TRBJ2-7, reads GAGVSQSPRYKVAKRGQDVALRCDPISGHVSLFWYQQALGQGPEFLTYFQNEAQLDKSGLPSDRFFAERPEGSVSTLKIQRTQQEDSAVYLCASSLYYEQYFGPGTRLTVT.

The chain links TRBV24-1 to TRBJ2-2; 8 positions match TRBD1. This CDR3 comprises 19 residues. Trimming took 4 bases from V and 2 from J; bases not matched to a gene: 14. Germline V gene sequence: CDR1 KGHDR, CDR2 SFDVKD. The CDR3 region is CATSDSGQGYPINTGELFF. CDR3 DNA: TGTGCCACCAGTGACTCCGGACAGGGTTATCCTATAAACACCGGGGAGCTGTTTTTT.

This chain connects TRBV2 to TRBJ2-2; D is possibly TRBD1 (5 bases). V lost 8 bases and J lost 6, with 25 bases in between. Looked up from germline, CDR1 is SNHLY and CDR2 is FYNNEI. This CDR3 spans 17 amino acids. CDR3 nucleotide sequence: TGTGCCAGCCAGGGTTCGGGTCGTGGGCGATTGGCCGGGGAGCTGTTTTTT. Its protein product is CASQGSGRGRLAGELFF.

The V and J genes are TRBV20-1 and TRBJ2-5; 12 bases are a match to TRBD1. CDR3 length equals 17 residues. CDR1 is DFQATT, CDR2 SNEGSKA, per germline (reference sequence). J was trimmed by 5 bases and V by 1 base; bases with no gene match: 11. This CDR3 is CSARAVRGQGAGETQYF. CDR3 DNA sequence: TGCAGTGCTAGAGCAGTCCGGGGACAGGGGGCGGGTGAGACCCAGTACTTC.

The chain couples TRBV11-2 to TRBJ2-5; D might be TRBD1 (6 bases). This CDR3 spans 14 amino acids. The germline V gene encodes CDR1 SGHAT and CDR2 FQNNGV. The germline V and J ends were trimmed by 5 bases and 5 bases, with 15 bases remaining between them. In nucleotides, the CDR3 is TGTGCCAGCAGCAGAGCAGGGGTTAGCGAGACCCAGTACTTC. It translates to CASSRAGVSETQYF.

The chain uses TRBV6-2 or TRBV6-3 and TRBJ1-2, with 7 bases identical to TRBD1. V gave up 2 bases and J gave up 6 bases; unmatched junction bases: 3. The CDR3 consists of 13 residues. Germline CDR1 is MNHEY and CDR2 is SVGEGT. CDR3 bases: TGTGCCAGCAGTTACAGGACAGGAGATGGCTACACCTTC. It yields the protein CASSYRTGDGYTF.

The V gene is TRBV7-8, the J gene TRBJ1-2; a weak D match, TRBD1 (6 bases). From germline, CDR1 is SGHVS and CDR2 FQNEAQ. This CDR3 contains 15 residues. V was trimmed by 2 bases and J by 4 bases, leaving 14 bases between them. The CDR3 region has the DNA TGTGCCAGCAGCTTACAGGGAGGGGGTAGCTATGGCTACACCTTC. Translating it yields CASSLQGGGSYGYTF.

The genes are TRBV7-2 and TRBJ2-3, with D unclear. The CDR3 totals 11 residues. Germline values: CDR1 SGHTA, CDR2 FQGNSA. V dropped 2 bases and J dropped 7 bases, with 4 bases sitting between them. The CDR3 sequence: CASSLSYTQYF. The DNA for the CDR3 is TGTGCCAGCAGCTTAAGTTATACGCAGTATTTT.

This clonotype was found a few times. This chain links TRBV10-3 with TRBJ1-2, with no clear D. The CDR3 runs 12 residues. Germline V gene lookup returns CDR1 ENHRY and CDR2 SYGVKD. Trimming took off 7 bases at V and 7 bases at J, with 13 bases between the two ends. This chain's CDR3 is CAINGPEGGYTF. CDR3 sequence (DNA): TGTGCCATCAATGGCCCGGAGGGTGGCTACACCTTC.

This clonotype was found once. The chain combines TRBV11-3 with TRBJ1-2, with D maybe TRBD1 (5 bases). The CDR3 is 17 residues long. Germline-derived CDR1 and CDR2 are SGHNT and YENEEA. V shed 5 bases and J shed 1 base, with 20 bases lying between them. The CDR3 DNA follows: TGTGCCAGCAGCCTAGGGGTGCGGCAGGCCGATAACTATGGCTACACCTTC. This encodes CASSLGVRQADNYGYTF.

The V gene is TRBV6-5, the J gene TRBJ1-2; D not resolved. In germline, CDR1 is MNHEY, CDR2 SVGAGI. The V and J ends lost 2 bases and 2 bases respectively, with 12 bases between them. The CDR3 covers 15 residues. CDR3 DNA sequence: TGTGCCAGCAGTTACGGGGTTATGGGCAACTATGGCTACACCTTC. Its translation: CASSYGVMGNYGYTF.